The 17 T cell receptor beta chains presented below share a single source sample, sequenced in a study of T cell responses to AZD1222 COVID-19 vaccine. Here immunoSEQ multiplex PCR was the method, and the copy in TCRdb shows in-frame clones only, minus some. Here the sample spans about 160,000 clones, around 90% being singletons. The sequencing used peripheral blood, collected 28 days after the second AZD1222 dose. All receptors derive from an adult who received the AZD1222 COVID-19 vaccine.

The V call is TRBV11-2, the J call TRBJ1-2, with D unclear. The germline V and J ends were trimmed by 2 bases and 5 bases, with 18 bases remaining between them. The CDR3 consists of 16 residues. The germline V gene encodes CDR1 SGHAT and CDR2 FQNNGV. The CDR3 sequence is CASSLSTPWQLYGYTF. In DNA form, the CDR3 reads TGTGCCAGCAGCTTATCCACTCCCTGGCAGCTTTATGGCTACACCTTC.

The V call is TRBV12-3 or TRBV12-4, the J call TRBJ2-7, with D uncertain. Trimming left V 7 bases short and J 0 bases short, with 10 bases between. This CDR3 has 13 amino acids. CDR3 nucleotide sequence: TGTGCCAGCAAGACTTCTATCTCCTACGAGCAGTACTTC. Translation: CASKTSISYEQYF.

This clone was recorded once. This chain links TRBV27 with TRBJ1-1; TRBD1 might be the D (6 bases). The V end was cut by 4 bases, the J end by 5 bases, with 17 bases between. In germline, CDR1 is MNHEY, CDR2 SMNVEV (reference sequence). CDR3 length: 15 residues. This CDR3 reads CASSSILGGKTEAFF. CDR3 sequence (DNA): TGTGCCAGCAGTTCCATCTTAGGGGGTAAAACTGAAGCTTTCTTT.

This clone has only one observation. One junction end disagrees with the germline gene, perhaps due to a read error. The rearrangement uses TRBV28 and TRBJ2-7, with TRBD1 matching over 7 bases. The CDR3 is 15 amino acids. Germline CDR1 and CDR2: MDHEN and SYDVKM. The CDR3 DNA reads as TGTGCCGGCAGCTATCCGGGACAGACCCCTCACGAGCAGTACTTC. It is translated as CAGSYPGQTPHEQYF.

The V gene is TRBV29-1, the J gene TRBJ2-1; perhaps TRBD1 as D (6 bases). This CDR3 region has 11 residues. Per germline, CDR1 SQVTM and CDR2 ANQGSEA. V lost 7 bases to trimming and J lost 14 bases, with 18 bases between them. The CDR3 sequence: CSGNDRREKFF. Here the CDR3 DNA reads TGCAGCGGGAACGACAGGCGAGAGAAGTTCTTC.

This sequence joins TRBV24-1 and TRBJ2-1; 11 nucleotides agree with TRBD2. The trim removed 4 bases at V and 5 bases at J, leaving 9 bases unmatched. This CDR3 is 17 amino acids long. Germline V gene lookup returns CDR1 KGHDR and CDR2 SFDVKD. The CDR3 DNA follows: TGTGCCACCAGTGACTCCATAGCGGGAGGGCCGGACAATGAGCAGTTCTTC. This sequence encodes CATSDSIAGGPDNEQFF.

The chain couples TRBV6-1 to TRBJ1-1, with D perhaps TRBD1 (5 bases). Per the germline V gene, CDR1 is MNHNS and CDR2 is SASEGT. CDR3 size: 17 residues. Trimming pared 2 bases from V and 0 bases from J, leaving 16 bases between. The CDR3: CASSELWGGAMNTEAFF. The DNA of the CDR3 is TGTGCCAGCAGTGAACTCTGGGGCGGGGCAATGAACACTGAAGCTTTCTTT.

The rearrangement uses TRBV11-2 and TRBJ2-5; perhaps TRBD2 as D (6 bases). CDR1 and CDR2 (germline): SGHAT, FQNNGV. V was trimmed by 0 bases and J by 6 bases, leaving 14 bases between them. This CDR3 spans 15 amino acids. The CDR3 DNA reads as TGTGCCAGCAGCTTAGATATCGCGGGAATGAAGACCCAGTACTTC. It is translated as CASSLDIAGMKTQYF.

In nucleotides, the CDR3 is TGCAGCGTTGGGGACAGGGGCTCCTACGAGCAGTACTTC. Amino acids: CSVGDRGSYEQYF. The rearrangement links TRBV29-1 to TRBJ2-7; TRBD1 agrees at 10 bases. The CDR3 is 13 amino acids. The germline gives CDR1 SQVTM, CDR2 ANQGSEA. Losses at the gene ends were 4 bases for V and 0 bases for J; bases not matched to a gene: 0.

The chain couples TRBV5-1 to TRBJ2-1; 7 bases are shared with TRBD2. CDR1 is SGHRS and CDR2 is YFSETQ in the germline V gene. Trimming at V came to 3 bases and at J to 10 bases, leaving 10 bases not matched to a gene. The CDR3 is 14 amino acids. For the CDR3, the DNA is TGCGCCAGCAGCTCGCCCCCCCGGGAGGACGAGCAGTTCTTC. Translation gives CASSSPPREDEQFF.

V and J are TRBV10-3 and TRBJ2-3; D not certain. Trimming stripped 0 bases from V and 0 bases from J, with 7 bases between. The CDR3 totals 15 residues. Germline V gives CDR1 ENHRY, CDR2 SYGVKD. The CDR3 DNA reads TGTGCCATCAGTGAGTCCCCCCAAAGCACAGATACGCAGTATTTT. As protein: CAISESPQSTDTQYF.

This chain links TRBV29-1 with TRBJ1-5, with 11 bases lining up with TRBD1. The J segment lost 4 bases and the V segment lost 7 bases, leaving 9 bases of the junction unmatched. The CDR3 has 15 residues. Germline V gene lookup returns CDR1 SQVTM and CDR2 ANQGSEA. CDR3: CSGTFGTGGNQPQHF. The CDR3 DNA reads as TGCAGCGGTACCTTCGGGACAGGGGGAAATCAGCCCCAGCATTTT.

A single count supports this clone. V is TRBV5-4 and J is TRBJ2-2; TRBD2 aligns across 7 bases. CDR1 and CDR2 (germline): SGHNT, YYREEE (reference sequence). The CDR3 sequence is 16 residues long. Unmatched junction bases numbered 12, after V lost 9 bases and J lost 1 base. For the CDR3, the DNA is TGTGCCACTCAATTGGGCGGCGGGAGGAACACCGGGGAGCTGTTTTTT. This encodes CATQLGGGRNTGELFF.

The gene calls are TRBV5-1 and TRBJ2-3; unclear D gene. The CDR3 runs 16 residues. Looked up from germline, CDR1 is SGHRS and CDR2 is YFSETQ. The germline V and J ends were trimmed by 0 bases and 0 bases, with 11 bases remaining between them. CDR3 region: CASSLGVSTSTDTQYF. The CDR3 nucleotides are TGCGCCAGCAGCTTGGGGGTCTCAACTAGCACAGATACGCAGTATTTT.

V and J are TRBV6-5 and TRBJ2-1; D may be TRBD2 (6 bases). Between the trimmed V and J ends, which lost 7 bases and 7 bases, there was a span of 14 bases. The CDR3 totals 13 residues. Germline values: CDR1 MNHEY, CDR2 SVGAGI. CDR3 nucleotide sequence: TGTGCCAGCACGGGGGTGTTGGCAAATGAGCAGTTCTTC. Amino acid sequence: CASTGVLANEQFF.

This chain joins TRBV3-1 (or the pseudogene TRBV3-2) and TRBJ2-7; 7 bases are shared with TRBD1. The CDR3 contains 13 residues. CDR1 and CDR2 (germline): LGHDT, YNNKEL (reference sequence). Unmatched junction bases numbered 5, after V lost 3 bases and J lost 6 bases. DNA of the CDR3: TGTGCCAGCAGCCATATGACAGGGCGCGAGCAGTACTTC. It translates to CASSHMTGREQYF.

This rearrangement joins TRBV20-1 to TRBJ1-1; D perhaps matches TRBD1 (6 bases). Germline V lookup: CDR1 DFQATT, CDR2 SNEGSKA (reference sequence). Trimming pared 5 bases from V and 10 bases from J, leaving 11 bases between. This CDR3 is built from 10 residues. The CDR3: CSARGGVAFF. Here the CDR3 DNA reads TGCAGTGCTCGGGGGGGCGTAGCTTTCTTT.